Only a few counts were recorded for the clone carrying this T cell receptor (beta chain). The data originate from a study of T cells after yellow fever vaccination. Findings and limits, study-wide: There was a possibility that FACS-sorted repertoires contained abundant clonotypes contaminating from the bulk population. Primary-vaccination clones mostly resurfaced post-booster (about 95% CD4, roughly 87% CD8).

Between the trimmed V and J ends, which lost 8 bases and 6 bases, there was a span of 8 bases. There are 11 residues in the CDR3. Germline V lookup: CDR1 SNHLY, CDR2 FYNNEI. Universal primer sites and UMIs were introduced during 5'RACE template-switching synthesis of TCR cDNA. One entry per CDR3 protein results from TCRdb running MiXCR on the 5' RACE reads. The table shows about 52,000 distinct CDR3 sequences, with 6.6% occurring only once. The V call is TRBV2, the J call TRBJ1-5; the D is unclear. Sequences were derived from CD8+ T cells not binding an NS4B(214-222) dextramer, sorted from PBMCs, sampled approximately 40 days after the first yellow fever vaccination. This clonotype originated in a young man who received the YFV17D yellow fever vaccine. The CDR3 loop reads CASAFGQPQHF. CDR3 coding DNA: TGTGCCAGCGCCTTTGGTCAGCCCCAGCATTTT.